This TCR beta chain was recovered during a study of shared clonotypes between healthy human individuals. Whole-study results and caveats: When compared with the clonotypes that were shared by all four sorted-subset donors, the non-shared clonotypes turned out to have lower generation probabilities. Owing to a small donor count, the genetic and exposure-history diversity represented was limited.

Points on this clone: Its target is unknown.

CD45RA+ naive and CD45RA-negative memory subsets were separated from CD4+ cells. Germline V CDR1 and CDR2: LNHDA, SQIVND (reference sequence). Between the trimmed V and J ends, which lost 3 bases and 6 bases, there was a span of 21 bases. This CDR3 is 16 amino acids long. Original handling: Sequence data from immunoSEQ were junction-only and lacked quality scores; consequently, filtering differed. Produced via immunoSEQ multiplex PCR; TCRdb's table is partial and in-frame only. The DNA gave D and trimming, while V, J and clone size come from that table. The table shows 2 million to 3 million clones, with 80% to 95% occurring only once.

Specimen: naive CD4+ T cells from PBMCs. Subset meaning: CD45RA+ positively selected. The rearrangement joins TRBV19 to TRBJ2-7, with D tentatively TRBD1 (6 bases). The sequence came from a man between 18 and 29 years old in good health. Some clones in this sample may be carry-over from other donors' samples. CDR3 sequence: CASSINPGVPLGEQYF. DNA of the CDR3: TGTGCCAGTAGTATCAACCCAGGGGTCCCCCTCGGCGAGCAGTACTTC.